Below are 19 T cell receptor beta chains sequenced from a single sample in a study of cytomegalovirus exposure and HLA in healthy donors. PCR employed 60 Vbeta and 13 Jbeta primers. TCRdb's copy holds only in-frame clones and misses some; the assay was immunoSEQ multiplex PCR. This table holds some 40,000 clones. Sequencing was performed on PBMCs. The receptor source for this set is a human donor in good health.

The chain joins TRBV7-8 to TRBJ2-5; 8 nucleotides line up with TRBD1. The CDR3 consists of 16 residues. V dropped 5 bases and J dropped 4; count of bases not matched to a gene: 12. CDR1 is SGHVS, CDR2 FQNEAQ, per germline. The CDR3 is CASSGQGIVSGETQYF. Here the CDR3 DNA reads TGTGCCAGCAGCGGACAGGGAATTGTCTCAGGAGAGACCCAGTACTTC. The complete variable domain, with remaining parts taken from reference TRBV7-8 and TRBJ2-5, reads GAGVSQSPRYKVAKRGQDVALRCDPISGHVSLFWYQQALGQGPEFLTYFQNEAQLDKSGLPSDRFFAERPEGSVSTLKIQRTQQEDSAVYLCASSGQGIVSGETQYFGPGTRLLVL.

Here the CDR3 reads CASSQMRGSGNTIYF. The CDR3 nucleotides are TGCGCCAGCAGCCAAATGAGGGGGTCTGGAAACACCATATATTTT. The chain carries TRBV4-1 and TRBJ1-3; D perhaps matches TRBD1 (6 bases). The CDR3 contains 15 residues. Looked up from germline, CDR1 is MGHRA and CDR2 is YSYEKL. Trimming removed 2 bases at V and 1 base at J, with 9 bases between.

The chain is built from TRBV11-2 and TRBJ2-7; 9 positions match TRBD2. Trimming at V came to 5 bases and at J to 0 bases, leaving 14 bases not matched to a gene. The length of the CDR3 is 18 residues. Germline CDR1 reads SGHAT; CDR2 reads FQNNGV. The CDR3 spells CASSARSPTSGSSYEQYF. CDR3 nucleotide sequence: TGTGCCAGCAGCGCGCGATCCCCGACTAGCGGCAGCTCCTACGAGCAGTACTTC.

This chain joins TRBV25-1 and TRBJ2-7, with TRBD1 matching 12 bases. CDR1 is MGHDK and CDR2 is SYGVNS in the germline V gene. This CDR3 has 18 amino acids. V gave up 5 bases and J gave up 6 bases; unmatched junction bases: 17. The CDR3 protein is CASSPTGTGGGPIGEQYF. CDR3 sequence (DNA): TGTGCCAGCAGTCCGACAGGGACAGGGGGCGGCCCCATTGGCGAGCAGTACTTC.

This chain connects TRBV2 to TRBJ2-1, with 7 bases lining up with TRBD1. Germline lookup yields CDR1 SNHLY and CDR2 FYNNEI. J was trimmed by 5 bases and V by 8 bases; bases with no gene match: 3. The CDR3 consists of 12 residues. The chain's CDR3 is CASRTGDNEQFF. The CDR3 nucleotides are TGTGCCAGCCGGACAGGCGACAATGAGCAGTTCTTC.

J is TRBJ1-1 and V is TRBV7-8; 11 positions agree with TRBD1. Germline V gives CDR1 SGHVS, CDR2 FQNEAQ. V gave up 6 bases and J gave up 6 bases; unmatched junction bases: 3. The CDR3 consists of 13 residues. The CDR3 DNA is TGTGCCAGCAGATTGGGACAGGGGGCTGAAGCTTTCTTT. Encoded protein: CASRLGQGAEAFF.

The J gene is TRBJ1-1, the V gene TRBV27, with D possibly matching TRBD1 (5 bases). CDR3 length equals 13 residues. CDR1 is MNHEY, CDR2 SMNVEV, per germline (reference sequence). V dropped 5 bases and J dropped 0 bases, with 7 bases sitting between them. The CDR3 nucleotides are TGTGCCAGCAGTCTACAGGTGAACACTGAAGCTTTCTTT. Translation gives CASSLQVNTEAFF.

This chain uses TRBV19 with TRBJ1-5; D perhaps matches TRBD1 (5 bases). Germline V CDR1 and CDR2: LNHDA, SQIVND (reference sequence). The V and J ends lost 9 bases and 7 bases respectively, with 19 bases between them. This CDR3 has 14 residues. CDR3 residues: CASRQRSGRQPQHF. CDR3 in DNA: TGTGCCAGCCGACAGCGTAGTGGCCGGCAGCCCCAGCATTTT.

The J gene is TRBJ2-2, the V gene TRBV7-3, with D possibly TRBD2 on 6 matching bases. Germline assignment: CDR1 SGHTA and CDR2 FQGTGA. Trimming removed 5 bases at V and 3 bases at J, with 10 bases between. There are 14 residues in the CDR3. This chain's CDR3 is CASSIAADTGELFF. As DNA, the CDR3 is TGTGCCAGCAGCATAGCGGCGGACACCGGGGAGCTGTTTTTT. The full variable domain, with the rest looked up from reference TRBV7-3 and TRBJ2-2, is GAGVSQTPSNKVTEKGKYVELRCDPISGHTALYWYRQSLGQGPEFLIYFQGTGAADDSGLPNDRFFAVRPEGSVSTLKIQRTERGDSAVYLCASSIAADTGELFFGEGSRLTVL.

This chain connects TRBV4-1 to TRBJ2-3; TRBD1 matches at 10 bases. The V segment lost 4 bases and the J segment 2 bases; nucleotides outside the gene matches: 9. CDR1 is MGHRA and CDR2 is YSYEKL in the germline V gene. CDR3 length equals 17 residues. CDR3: CASSRSGGTGDTDTQYF. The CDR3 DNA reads TGCGCCAGCAGCCGCTCAGGAGGGACAGGGGACACAGATACGCAGTATTTT.

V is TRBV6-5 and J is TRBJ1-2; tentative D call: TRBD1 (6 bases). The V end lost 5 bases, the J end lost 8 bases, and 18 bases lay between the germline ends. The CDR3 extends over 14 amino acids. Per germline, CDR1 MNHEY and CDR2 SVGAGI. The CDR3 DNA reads TGTGCCAGCAGTCCCGTGAGGGGGGGGCAAGGCTACACCTTC. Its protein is CASSPVRGGQGYTF.

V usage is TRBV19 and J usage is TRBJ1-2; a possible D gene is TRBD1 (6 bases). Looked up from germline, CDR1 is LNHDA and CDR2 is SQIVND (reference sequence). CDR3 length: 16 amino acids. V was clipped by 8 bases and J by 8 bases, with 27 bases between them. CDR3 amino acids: CASGSVRETGIGGYTF. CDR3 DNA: TGTGCCAGTGGCTCCGTCCGCGAGACAGGAATAGGGGGCTACACCTTC. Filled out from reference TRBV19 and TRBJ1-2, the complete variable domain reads DGGITQSPKYLFRKEGQNVTLSCEQNLNHDAMYWYRQDPGQGLRLIYYSQIVNDFQKGDIAEGYSVSREKKESFPLTVTSAQKNPTAFYLCASGSVRETGIGGYTFGSGTRLTVV.

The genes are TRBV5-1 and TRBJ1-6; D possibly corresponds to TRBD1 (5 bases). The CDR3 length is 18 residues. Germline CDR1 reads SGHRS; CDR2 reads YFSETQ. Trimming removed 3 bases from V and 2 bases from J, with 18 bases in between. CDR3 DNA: TGCGCCAGCAGCTCCAATCCTCCGGACACGGCCTATAATTCACCCCTCCACTTT. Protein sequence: CASSSNPPDTAYNSPLHF.

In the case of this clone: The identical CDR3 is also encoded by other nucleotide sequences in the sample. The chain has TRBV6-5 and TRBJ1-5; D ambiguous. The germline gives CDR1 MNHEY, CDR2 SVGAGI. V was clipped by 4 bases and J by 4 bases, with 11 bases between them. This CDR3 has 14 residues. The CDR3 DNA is TGTGCCAGCAGTTTTGGAGGGCTTAATCAGCCCCAGCATTTT. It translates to CASSFGGLNQPQHF.

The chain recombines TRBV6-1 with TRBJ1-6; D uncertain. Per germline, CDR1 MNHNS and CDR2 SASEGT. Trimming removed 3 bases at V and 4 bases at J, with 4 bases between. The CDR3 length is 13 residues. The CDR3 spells CASSEQYNSPLHF. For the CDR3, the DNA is TGTGCCAGCAGTGAGCAGTATAATTCACCCCTCCACTTT.

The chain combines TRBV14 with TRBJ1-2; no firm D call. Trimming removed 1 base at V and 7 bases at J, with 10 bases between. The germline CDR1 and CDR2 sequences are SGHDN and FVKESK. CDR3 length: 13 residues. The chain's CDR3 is CASSQVALSGYTF. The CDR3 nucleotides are TGTGCCAGCAGCCAAGTCGCACTAAGTGGCTACACCTTC.

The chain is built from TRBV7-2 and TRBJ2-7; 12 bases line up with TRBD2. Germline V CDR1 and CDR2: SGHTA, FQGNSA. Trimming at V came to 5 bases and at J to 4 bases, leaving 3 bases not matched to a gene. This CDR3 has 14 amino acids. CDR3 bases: TGTGCCAGCAGCCGGACTAGCGGGGTATACGAGCAGTACTTC. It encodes CASSRTSGVYEQYF. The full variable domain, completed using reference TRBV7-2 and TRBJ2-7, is GAGVSQSPSNKVTEKGKDVELRCDPISGHTALYWYRQSLGQGLEFLIYFQGNSAPDKSGLPSDRFSAERTGGSVSTLTIQRTQQEDSAVYLCASSRTSGVYEQYFGPGTRLTVT.

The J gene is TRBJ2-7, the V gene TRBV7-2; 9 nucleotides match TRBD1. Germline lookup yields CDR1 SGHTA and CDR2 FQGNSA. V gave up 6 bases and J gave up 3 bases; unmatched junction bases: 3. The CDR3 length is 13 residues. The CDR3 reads CASSPTGGYEQYF. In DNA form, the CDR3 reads TGTGCCAGCAGTCCGACAGGGGGCTACGAGCAGTACTTC.

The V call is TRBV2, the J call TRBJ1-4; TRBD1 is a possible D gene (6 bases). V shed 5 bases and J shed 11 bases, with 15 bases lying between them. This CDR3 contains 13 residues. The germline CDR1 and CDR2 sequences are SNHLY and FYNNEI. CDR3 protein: CASSPDGQLKLFF. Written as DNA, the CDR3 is TGTGCCAGCAGTCCCGATGGACAGTTGAAACTGTTTTTT.